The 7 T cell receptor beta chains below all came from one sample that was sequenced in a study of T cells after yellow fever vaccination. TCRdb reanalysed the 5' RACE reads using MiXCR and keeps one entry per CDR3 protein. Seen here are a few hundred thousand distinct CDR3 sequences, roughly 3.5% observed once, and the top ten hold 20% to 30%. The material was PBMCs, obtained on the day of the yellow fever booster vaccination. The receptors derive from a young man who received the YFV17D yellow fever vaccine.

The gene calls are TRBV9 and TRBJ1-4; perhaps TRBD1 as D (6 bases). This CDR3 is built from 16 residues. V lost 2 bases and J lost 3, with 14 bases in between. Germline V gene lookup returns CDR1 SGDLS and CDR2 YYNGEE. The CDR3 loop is CASSVSGALSNEKLFF. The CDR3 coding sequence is TGTGCCAGCAGCGTTTCAGGGGCGCTTTCTAATGAAAAACTGTTTTTT.

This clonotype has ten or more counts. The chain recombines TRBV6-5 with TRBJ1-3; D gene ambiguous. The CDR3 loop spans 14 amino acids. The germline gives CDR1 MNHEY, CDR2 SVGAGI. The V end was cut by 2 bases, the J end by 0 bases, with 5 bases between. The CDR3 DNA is TGTGCCAGCAGTTACAGGGTCTCTGGAAACACCATATATTTT. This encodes CASSYRVSGNTIYF.

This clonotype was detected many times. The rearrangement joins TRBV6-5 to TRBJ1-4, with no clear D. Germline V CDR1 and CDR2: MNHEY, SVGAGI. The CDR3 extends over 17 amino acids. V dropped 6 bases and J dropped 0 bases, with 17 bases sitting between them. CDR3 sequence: CASRPGGLRATNEKLFF. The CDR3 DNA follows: TGTGCCAGCAGGCCCGGAGGATTACGGGCAACTAATGAAAAACTGTTTTTT.

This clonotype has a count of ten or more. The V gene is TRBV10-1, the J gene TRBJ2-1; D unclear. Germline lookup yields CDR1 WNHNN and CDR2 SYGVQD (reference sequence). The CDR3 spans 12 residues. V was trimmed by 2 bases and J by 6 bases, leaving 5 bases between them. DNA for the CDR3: TGCGCCAGCAGTGAGGGCAGCAATGAGCAGTTCTTC. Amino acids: CASSEGSNEQFF.

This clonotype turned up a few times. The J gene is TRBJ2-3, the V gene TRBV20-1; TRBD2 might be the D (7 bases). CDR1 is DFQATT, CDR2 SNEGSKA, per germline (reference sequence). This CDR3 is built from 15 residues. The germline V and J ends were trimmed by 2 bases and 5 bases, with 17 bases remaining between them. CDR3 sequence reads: CSARRGGQVIDTQYF. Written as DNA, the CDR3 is TGCAGTGCTAGAAGGGGGGGCCAAGTGATAGATACGCAGTATTTT.

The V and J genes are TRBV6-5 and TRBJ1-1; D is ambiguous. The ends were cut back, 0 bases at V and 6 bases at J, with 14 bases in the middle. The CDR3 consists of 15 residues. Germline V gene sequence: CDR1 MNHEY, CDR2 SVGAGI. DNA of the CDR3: TGTGCCAGCAGTTACTCGGAATTACGTGGGGCTGAAGCTTTCTTT. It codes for CASSYSELRGAEAFF.

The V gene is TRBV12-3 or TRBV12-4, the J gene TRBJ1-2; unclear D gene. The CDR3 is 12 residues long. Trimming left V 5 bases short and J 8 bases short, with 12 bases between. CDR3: CASSEDWQGYTF. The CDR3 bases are TGTGCCAGCAGTGAAGACTGGCAGGGCTACACCTTC.